This record concerns one TCR beta chain sequence. Its cognate antigen is unknown. This specimen belongs to a study of radiotherapy plus CTLA-4 blockade in lung cancer. Participants had chemo-refractory metastatic non-small-cell lung cancer and were treated with focal radiation plus ipilimumab CTLA-4 blockade. Data came from immunoSEQ multiplex PCR; TCRdb stores just in-frame clones and leaves some out. The sample shows around 65,000 clones, 77% of them seen only once. Study results and limitations: Clones of tumor-derived TCRs expanded in blood after radiotherapy plus ipilimumab. Response, reportedly, was best predicted by interferon-beta along with early blood T cell clone dynamics.

Germline V gives CDR1 MNHNS, CDR2 SASEGT. The ends were cut back, 1 base at V and 1 base at J, with 11 bases in the middle. This CDR3 spans 15 amino acids. This receptor was taken from a human donor with non-small cell lung cancer who had a complete response to radiotherapy plus ipilimumab. The input for sequencing was peripheral blood, taken from a patient treated with radiotherapy plus ipilimumab. The chain recombines TRBV6-1 with TRBJ2-7, with D uncertain. The CDR3 DNA reads as TGTGCCAGCAGTGAAGAAACCTATTCGTCCTACGAGCAGTACTTC. It specifies CASSEETYSSYEQYF.